This T cell receptor beta chain was captured by sequencing in a study of T cells in Graves' hyperthyroidism and ophthalmopathy. For ophthalmopathy patients, the Clinical Activity Score was at least 3 and the NOSPECS grade at least 4; duration was under 3 months. Clinical symptoms, serum thyroxine and TRAb, thyroid ultrasound and orbital computed tomography together formed the diagnostic basis. The authors obtained PBMCs from 10 ml of fresh peripheral blood. RNA transcripts yielded amplified TCR beta CDR3 regions. HTBI primers were employed in a first-round RT-PCR of the TCR CDR3. TCRdb processed the multiplex PCR reads anew with MiXCR; each CDR3 protein has one entry. Of roughly 350,000 distinct CDR3 sequences listed, around 15% are singletons. This clonotype appeared many times. Its specificity is unknown. Study outcomes and limitations: Most thyroid clonotypes expanded above 0.001 were also detected in blood.

The specimen sequenced was blood. The receptor was isolated from a woman between 25 and 40 years old with Graves' ophthalmopathy.

The CDR3 sequence is CASSPSWDAYGYTF. The CDR3 region has the DNA TGTGCCAGCTCACCGTCCTGGGATGCCTATGGCTACACCTTC. This rearrangement joins TRBV18 to TRBJ1-2; the D is unclear. The germline gives CDR1 KGHSH, CDR2 LQKENI. The CDR3 has 14 residues. V was clipped by 3 bases and J by 4 bases, with 12 bases between them.